The sample holds a few counts of the clone carrying this T cell receptor beta chain. Its antigen is still unknown. This sample stems from a study of T-cell memory formation after mild COVID-19. Whole-study findings and limits: Pre-infection memory showed some responding clones, and this suggested that cross-reactive memory joined.

One entry per CDR3 protein, called by TCRdb with MiXCR from the 5' RACE reads. The sample shows about 300,000 distinct CDR3 sequences, 15% to 20% of them seen only once. The receptor's source is a man aged 18 to 35 who had mild COVID-19 (a few samples of this study predate the infection). Cell type and time point are not known. The sample comprised PBMCs or a T cell subset sorted from them (not recorded which).

CDR3 residues: CASSLEQGRNEQYF. CDR3 coding DNA: TGCGCCAGCAGCTTGGAACAGGGGCGCAACGAGCAGTACTTC. The gene calls are TRBV5-1 and TRBJ2-7; 7 bases match TRBD1. Unmatched junction bases numbered 5, after V lost 0 bases and J lost 5 bases. The CDR3 extends over 14 amino acids. Germline loops: CDR1 SGHRS, CDR2 YFSETQ.